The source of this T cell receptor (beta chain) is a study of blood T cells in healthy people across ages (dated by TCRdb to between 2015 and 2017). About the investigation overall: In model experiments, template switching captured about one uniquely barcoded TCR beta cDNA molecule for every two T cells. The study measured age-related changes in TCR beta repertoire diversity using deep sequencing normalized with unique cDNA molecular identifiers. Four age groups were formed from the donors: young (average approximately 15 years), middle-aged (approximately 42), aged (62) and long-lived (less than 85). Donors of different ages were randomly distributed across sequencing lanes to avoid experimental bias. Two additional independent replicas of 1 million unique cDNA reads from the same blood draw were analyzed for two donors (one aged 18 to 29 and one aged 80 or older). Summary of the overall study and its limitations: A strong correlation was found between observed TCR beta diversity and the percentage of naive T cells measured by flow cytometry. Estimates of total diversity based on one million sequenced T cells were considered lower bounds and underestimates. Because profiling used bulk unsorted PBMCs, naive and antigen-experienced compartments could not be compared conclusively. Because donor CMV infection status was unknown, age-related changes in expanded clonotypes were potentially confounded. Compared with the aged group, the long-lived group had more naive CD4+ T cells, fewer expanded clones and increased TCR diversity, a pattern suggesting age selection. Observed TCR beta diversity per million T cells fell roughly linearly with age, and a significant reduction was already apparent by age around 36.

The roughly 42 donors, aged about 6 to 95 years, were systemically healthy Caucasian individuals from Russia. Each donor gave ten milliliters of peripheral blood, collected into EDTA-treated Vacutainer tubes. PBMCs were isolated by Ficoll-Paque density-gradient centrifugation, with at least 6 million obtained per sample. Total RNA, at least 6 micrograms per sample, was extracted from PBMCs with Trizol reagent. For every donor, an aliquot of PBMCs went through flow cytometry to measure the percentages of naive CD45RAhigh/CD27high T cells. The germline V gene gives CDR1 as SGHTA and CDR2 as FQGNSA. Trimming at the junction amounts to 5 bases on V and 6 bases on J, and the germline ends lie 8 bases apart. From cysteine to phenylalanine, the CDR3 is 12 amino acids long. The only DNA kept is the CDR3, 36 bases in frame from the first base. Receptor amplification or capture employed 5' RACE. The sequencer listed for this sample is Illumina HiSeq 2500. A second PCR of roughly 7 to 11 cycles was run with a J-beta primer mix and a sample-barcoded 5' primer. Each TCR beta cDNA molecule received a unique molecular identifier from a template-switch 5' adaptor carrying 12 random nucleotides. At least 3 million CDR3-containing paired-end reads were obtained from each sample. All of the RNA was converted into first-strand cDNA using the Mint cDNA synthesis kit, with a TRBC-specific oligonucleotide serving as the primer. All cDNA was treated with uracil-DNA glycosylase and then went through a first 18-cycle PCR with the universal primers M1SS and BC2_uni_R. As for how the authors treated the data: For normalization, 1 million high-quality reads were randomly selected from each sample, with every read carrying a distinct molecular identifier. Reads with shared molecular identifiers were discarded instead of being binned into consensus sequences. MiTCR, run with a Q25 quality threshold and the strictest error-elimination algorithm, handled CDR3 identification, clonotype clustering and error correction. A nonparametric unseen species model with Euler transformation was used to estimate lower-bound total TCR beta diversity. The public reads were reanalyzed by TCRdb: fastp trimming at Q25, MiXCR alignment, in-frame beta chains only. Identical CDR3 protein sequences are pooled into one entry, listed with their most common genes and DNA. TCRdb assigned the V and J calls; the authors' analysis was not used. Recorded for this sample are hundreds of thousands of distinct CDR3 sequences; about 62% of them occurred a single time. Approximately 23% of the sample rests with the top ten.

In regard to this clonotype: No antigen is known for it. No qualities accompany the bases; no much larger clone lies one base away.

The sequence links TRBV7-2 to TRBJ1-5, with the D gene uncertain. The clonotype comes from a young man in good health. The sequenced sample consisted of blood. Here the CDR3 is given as CASSPRGQPQHF. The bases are TGTGCCAGCAGCCCTCGGGGTCAGCCCCAGCATTTT.